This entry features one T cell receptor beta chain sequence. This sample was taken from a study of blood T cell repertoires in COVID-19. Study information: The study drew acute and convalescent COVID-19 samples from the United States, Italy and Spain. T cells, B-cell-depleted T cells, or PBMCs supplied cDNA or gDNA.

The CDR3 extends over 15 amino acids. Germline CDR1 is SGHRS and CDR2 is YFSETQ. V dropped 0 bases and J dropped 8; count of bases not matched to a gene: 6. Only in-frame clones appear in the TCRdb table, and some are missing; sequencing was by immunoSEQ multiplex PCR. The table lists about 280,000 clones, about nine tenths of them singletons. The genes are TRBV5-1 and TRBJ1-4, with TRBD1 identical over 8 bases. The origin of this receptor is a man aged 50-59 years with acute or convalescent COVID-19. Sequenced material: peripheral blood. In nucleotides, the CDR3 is TGCGCCAGCAGCTTGGTGCAGGGGGCGGACGAAAAACTGTTTTTT. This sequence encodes CASSLVQGADEKLFF. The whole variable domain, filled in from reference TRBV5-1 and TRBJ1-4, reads KAGVTQTPRYLIKTRGQQVTLSCSPISGHRSVSWYQQTPGQGLQFLFEYFSETQRNKGNFPGRFSGRQFSNSRSEMNVSTLELGDSALYLCASSLVQGADEKLFFGSGTQLSVL.